This TCR beta chain was sequenced during a study of CD8+ T cells in alopecia areata. This clone was counted between two and nine times. Its cognate antigen is unknown. Treatment meaning: oral pan-JAK inhibitor, 5-10 mg twice daily. Whole-study findings and limits: Among the 100 top clones, expanded CD8+ clones, like scalp clonality, were significantly decreased by tofacitinib.

The sequencing template was cDNA reverse transcribed from extracted RNA. The repertoire was sequenced with immunoSEQ multiplex PCR; TCRdb's copy has only in-frame clones and lacks some. The sample holds some 170,000 clones, 50% to 75% seen once. The germline V gene has CDR1 MGHDK and CDR2 SYGVNS. The CDR3 consists of 15 residues. V was pared by 6 bases and J by 8 bases, with 19 bases between. The receptor comes from a human donor with alopecia areata. The source was CD4+ T cells sorted from blood, collected between weeks 55 and 65, from a patient treated with tofacitinib. The chain links TRBV25-1 to TRBJ1-4; no clear D. The DNA of the CDR3 is TGTGCCAGCAGCCTTAGTTTTTCGGGTCGGGAAAAACTGTTTTTT. Its protein is CASSLSFSGREKLFF. The whole variable domain, remainder taken from reference TRBV25-1 and TRBJ1-4, is EADIYQTPRYLVIGTGKKITLECSQTMGHDKMYWYQQDPGMELHLIHYSYGVNSTEKGDLSSESTVSRIRTEHFPLTLESARPSHTSQYLCASSLSFSGREKLFFGSGTQLSVL.